This entry lists 10 T cell receptor beta chains sequenced from one sample in a study of cytomegalovirus exposure and HLA in healthy donors. PCR used 60 Vbeta primers and 13 Jbeta primers. The repertoire was sequenced with immunoSEQ multiplex PCR; TCRdb's copy has only in-frame clones and lacks some. The data hold approximately 140,000 clones, with around 76% observed a single time. Sequencing was carried out using PBMCs. The origin of the receptors is a male donor in good health and CMV-seronegative.

This clone was seen just once. The V and J genes are TRBV25-1 and TRBJ2-3; 8 bases line up with TRBD1. Germline lookup yields CDR1 MGHDK and CDR2 SYGVNS. V lost 3 bases, J lost 2 bases, and 7 bases stayed unmatched. The CDR3 covers 16 residues. The CDR3 DNA sequence: TGTGCCAGCAGTGACCCCGGACAGGGTCCCACAGATACGCAGTATTTT. It translates to CASSDPGQGPTDTQYF.

The rearrangement uses TRBV6-5 and TRBJ1-1; 7 bases fit TRBD1. This CDR3 comprises 14 residues. With V trimmed by 7 bases and J by 6 bases, 11 bases remained unmatched. Germline V gene data show CDR1 as MNHEY and CDR2 as SVGAGI. The DNA for the CDR3 is TGTGCCAGCAACTACCCAGGGGGGAGTGCTGAAGCTTTCTTT. It encodes CASNYPGGSAEAFF.

The chain employs TRBV4-2 and TRBJ2-6; D unresolved. V shed 0 bases and J shed 0 bases, with 6 bases lying between them. Germline values: CDR1 LGHNA, CDR2 YNFKEQ. This CDR3 is 16 amino acids long. CDR3 bases: TGTGCCAGCAGCCAAGATGGCAACTCTGGGGCCAACGTCCTGACTTTC. Protein: CASSQDGNSGANVLTF.

This chain links TRBV2 with TRBJ2-7; 7 bases match TRBD2. Germline CDR1 reads SNHLY; CDR2 reads FYNNEI. V was clipped by 5 bases and J by 2 bases; unmatched bases: 9. The CDR3 loop spans 15 amino acids. The CDR3 sequence: CASSTQRGRTYEQYF. CDR3 coding DNA: TGTGCCAGCAGTACTCAGCGGGGACGAACCTACGAGCAGTACTTC.

The J gene is TRBJ2-7, the V gene TRBV27; 10 bases line up with TRBD1. From germline, CDR1 is MNHEY and CDR2 SMNVEV (reference sequence). The CDR3 sequence is 15 residues long. With V trimmed by 6 bases and J by 4 bases, 9 bases remained unmatched. CDR3 coding DNA: TGTGCCAGCAGGGGCCCGGGACAGGGGATATACGAGCAGTACTTC. It specifies CASRGPGQGIYEQYF.

The genes are TRBV5-6 and TRBJ1-6; D is perhaps TRBD1 (6 bases). CDR3 length: 17 residues. V was trimmed by 0 bases and J by 7 bases, leaving 17 bases between them. Germline CDR1 is SGHDT and CDR2 is YYEEEE. Here the CDR3 DNA reads TGTGCCAGCAGCTTGGAACGGGCGGACAGCTTCAATTCACCCCTCCACTTT. Translated, it gives CASSLERADSFNSPLHF.

The V gene is TRBV6-5, the J gene TRBJ2-7, with TRBD1 identical over 9 bases. The CDR3 length is 13 residues. The germline V gene encodes CDR1 MNHEY and CDR2 SVGAGI. J gave up 3 bases and V 6 bases, and 3 bases lay outside the gene matches. CDR3 region: CASSRDRVYEQYF. In DNA form, the CDR3 reads TGTGCCAGCAGCCGGGACAGGGTCTACGAGCAGTACTTC.

This clone is a singleton in its sample. DNA for the CDR3: TGTGCCAGCAGTTTCCAAAAGACTAGCGAGTCCTACGAGCAGTACTTC. This translates into CASSFQKTSESYEQYF. The rearrangement joins TRBV27 to TRBJ2-7; TRBD2 matches at 8 bases. The ends lost 3 bases at V and 1 base at J; junction bases unmatched: 8. The CDR3 covers 16 residues. Germline V lookup: CDR1 MNHEY, CDR2 SMNVEV (reference sequence).

Points on this clone: A junction boundary mismatches the germline segment, possibly from a read error. The chain uses TRBV13 and TRBJ2-3, with D possibly matching TRBD1 (5 bases). In germline, CDR1 is PRHDT, CDR2 FYEKMQ (reference sequence). This CDR3 is 16 amino acids long. The DNA for the CDR3 is TGTGCCCGCAGCTTAGTGGCGCAGGGTGGTTCGGATACGCAGTATTTT. Translation gives CARSLVAQGGSDTQYF.

This clone was counted once. The chain combines TRBV9 with TRBJ2-5, with 8 bases fitting TRBD2. The CDR3 has 14 amino acids. After removal of 0 bases from V and 4 bases from J, the junction contained 2 bases not matched to a gene. Germline CDR1 and CDR2: SGDLS and YYNGEE. The CDR3 reads CASSVAGGLETQYF. In nucleotides, the CDR3 is TGTGCCAGCAGCGTAGCGGGGGGGCTAGAGACCCAGTACTTC.